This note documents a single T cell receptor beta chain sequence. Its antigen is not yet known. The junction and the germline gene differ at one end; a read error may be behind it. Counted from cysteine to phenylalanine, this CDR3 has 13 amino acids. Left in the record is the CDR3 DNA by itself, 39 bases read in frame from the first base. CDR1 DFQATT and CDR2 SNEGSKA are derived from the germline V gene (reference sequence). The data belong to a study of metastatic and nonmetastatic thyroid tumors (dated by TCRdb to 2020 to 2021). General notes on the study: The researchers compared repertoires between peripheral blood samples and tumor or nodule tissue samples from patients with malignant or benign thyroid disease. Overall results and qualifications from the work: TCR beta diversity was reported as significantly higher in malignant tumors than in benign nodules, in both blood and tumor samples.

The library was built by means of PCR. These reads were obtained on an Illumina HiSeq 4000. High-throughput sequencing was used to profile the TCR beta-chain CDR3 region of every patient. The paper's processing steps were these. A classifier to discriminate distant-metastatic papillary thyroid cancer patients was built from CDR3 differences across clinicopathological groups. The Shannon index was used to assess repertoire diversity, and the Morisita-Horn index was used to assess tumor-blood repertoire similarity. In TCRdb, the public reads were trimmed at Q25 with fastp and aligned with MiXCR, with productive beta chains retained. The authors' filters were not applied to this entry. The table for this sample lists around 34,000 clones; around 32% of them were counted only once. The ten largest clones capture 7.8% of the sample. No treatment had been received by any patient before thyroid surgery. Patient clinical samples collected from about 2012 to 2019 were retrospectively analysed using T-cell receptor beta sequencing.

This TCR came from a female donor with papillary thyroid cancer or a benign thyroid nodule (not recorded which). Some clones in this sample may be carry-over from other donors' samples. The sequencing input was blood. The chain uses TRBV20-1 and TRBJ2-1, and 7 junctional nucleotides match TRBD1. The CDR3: CSAYRTGHNVQFF. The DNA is TGCAGTGCTTACCGGACAGGTCACAATGTGCAGTTCTTC.